Reported below is one T cell receptor beta chain. No antigen is known for it. The data stem from a study of cytomegalovirus exposure and HLA in healthy donors. The overall study: The Caucasian-associated ancestry cluster held around 76% of around 380 genotyped donors.

Researchers ran the PCR with 60 Vbeta and 13 Jbeta primers. The table came from immunoSEQ multiplex PCR; TCRdb's copy has only in-frame clones and leaves some out. The sample lists about 150,000 clones; about 85% were seen once. V lost 1 base and J lost 4; bases outside the gene matches: 5. CDR1 and CDR2 (germline): SGHDT, YYEEEE. The length of the CDR3 is 17 residues. Whole-study results and caveats: TCR beta sequences reportedly predicted most subjects' HLA-A and HLA-B alleles accurately. Several of the most significant clusters were apparently associated with common viral pathogens in a later analysis.

The specimen was PBMCs. The source is a man aged 25-40 years in good health and CMV-seropositive. This chain links TRBV5-6 with TRBJ1-4; TRBD1 aligns across 12 bases. DNA for the CDR3: TGTGCCAGCAGCTTGTCAGGGACAGGGGGCTATAATGAAAAACTGTTTTTT. This sequence encodes CASSLSGTGGYNEKLFF. The complete variable domain, with remaining parts taken from reference TRBV5-6 and TRBJ1-4, reads DAGVTQSPTHLIKTRGQQVTLRCSPKSGHDTVSWYQQALGQGPQFIFQYYEEEERQRGNFPDRFSGHQFPNYSSELNVNALLLGDSALYLCASSLSGTGGYNEKLFFGSGTQLSVL.